This T cell receptor (beta chain) was identified during a study of radiotherapy plus CTLA-4 blockade in lung cancer. Across the whole study: With about a third of patients having disease control, objective responses were seen in about 17%.

Study-wide results and limits: Radiotherapy was combined with ipilimumab, and tumor-derived TCR clones then expanded in blood. Together with interferon-beta, which increased in serum after radiation, early dynamic changes in blood T cell clones were reportedly the best predictors of response.

As for this clone: What it recognizes is unknown.

This CDR3 spans 16 amino acids. The germline V and J ends were trimmed by 2 bases and 0 bases, with 13 bases remaining between them. CDR1 and CDR2 from the germline V gene are SGHNT and YYREEE (reference sequence). With ipilimumab providing CTLA-4 blockade, focal radiation was administered to patients who had chemo-refractory metastatic non-small-cell lung cancer. TCRdb's table, derived via immunoSEQ multiplex PCR, lists solely in-frame clones and lacks some. The data show some 100,000 clones, about 77% seen once. The sequencing here drew on peripheral blood, taken from a patient treated with radiotherapy plus ipilimumab. The chain links TRBV5-4 to TRBJ2-3; possible D gene TRBD2, 5 bases. The source of this sequence is a human donor with non-small cell lung cancer who had a partial response to radiotherapy plus ipilimumab. CDR3 loop: CASSFRARASTDTQYF. CDR3 bases: TGTGCCAGCAGCTTCCGGGCGAGGGCTAGCACAGATACGCAGTATTTT. The entire variable domain, with the rest obtained from reference TRBV5-4 and TRBJ2-3, is as follows: ETGVTQSPTHLIKTRGQQVTLRCSSQSGHNTVSWYQQALGQGPQFIFQYYREEENGRGNFPPRFSGLQFPNYSSELNVNALELDDSALYLCASSFRARASTDTQYFGPGTRLTVL.